Each of the 13 T cell receptor beta chains below was sequenced from the same sample in a study of OX40 agonist ivuxolimab in advanced cancers. The library was produced with the immunoSEQ multiplex PCR assay. TCRdb re-hosts the immuneACCESS table, in-frame sequences only. Its copies lack some clones; in the studies checked, an unresolved V gene accounts for under half of them, and the cause for the rest is not known. Here the sample has just under 65,000 clones; about 90% occur a single time. The ten largest clones represent approximately 5.6% of the sample. The sequencing used CD4+ or CD8+ T cells sorted from blood, collected in a trial of the OX40 agonist ivuxolimab. The receptor source for this set is an adult with an advanced solid tumor such as melanoma, head and neck, liver or kidney cancer.

The chain uses TRBV9 and TRBJ2-2; D not certain. From germline, CDR1 is SGDLS and CDR2 YYNGEE. V was pared by 0 bases and J by 4 bases, with 4 bases between. The CDR3 length is 13 residues. The CDR3 region has the DNA TGTGCCAGCAGCGTAGGTGTCACCGGGGAGCTGTTTTTT. This translates into CASSVGVTGELFF. Complete variable domain (other parts from reference TRBV9 and TRBJ2-2): DSGVTQTPKHLITATGQRVTLRCSPRSGDLSVYWYQQSLDQGLQFLIQYYNGEERAKGNILERFSAQQFPDLHSELNLSSLELGDSALYFCASSVGVTGELFFGEGSRLTVL.

V usage is TRBV5-1 and J usage is TRBJ2-1; D possibly corresponds to TRBD2 (6 bases). CDR1 SGHRS and CDR2 YFSETQ come from the germline V gene. The CDR3 runs 15 residues. V lost 0 bases, J lost 9 bases, and 16 bases lay in between. DNA of the CDR3: TGCGCCAGCAGCTTGGAGCTAGCGAGTGGGGCTGAGCAGTTCTTC. The encoded protein is CASSLELASGAEQFF.

This clone has just a few counts. The genes are TRBV11-2 and TRBJ1-2; D gene uncertain. CDR1 SGHAT and CDR2 FQNNGV come from the germline V gene. The CDR3 contains 13 residues. Trimming removed 5 bases from V and 4 bases from J, with 11 bases in between. The CDR3 spells CASSQRDGYGYTF. In DNA, the CDR3 is TGTGCCAGCAGCCAGAGGGATGGCTATGGCTACACCTTC.

This rearrangement joins TRBV9 to TRBJ2-5; 7 nucleotides agree with TRBD2. CDR1 and CDR2 (germline): SGDLS, YYNGEE. J gave up 2 bases and V 0 bases, and 4 bases lay outside the gene matches. This CDR3 is 15 amino acids long. The CDR3 coding sequence is TGTGCCAGCAGCGTAGTGGCTAGCGGTCAAGAGACCCAGTACTTC. Its protein product is CASSVVASGQETQYF.

The rearrangement joins TRBV30 to TRBJ1-5, with 9 positions matching TRBD1. Germline values: CDR1 GTSNPN, CDR2 SVGIG (reference sequence). The V segment lost 2 bases and the J segment 4 bases; nucleotides outside the gene matches: 9. The CDR3 totals 16 residues. The CDR3 DNA is TGTGCCTGGAGTAATACGCGACAGGGGGGAAATCAGCCCCAGCATTTT. It encodes CAWSNTRQGGNQPQHF.

This clone was observed a handful of times. This chain connects TRBV4-1 to TRBJ2-5; 12 bases align to TRBD2. Germline V gene lookup returns CDR1 MGHRA and CDR2 YSYEKL. The CDR3 runs 17 residues. V was clipped by 3 bases and J by 5 bases; unmatched bases: 10. The CDR3 loop reads CASSQTSGSLGGETQYF. The CDR3 DNA reads as TGCGCCAGCAGCCAGACTAGCGGGAGTTTGGGTGGTGAGACCCAGTACTTC.

The chain carries TRBV15 and TRBJ2-7; D is unresolved. The CDR3 totals 12 residues. The V end lost 4 bases, the J end lost 6 bases, and 10 bases lay between the germline ends. CDR1 LNHNV and CDR2 YYDKDF come from the germline V gene (reference sequence). CDR3 protein: CATSIGPGEQYF. CDR3 nucleotide sequence: TGTGCCACCAGCATAGGACCAGGCGAGCAGTACTTC.

The chain combines TRBV14 with TRBJ1-1; D unresolved. The CDR3 is made up of 13 amino acids. Germline V gene lookup returns CDR1 SGHDN and CDR2 FVKESK. V was cut by 1 base and J by 10 bases, with 13 bases left in between. The CDR3 reads CASSQVLGSGAFF. The CDR3 region has the DNA TGTGCCAGCAGCCAAGTTTTGGGCAGCGGAGCTTTCTTT.

The chain combines TRBV18 with TRBJ1-5; 10 bases line up with TRBD1. CDR1 is KGHSH, CDR2 LQKENI, per germline. This CDR3 is 15 amino acids long. Trimming at V came to 3 bases and at J to 4 bases, leaving 3 bases not matched to a gene. DNA for the CDR3: TGTGCCAGCTCACCCGGGACAGGGGAGAATCAGCCCCAGCATTTT. Translation: CASSPGTGENQPQHF. The full variable domain, with the rest looked up from reference TRBV18 and TRBJ1-5, is NAGVMQNPRHLVRRRGQEARLRCSPMKGHSHVYWYRQLPEEGLKFMVYLQKENIIDESGMPKERFSAEFPKEGPSILRIQQVVRGDSAAYFCASSPGTGENQPQHFGDGTRLSIL.

The rearrangement uses TRBV11-2 and TRBJ2-5; 9 positions agree with TRBD1. This CDR3 is 14 amino acids long. With 6 bases clipped from V and 5 bases from J, the junction kept 7 bases outside the gene matches. Germline assignment: CDR1 SGHAT and CDR2 FQNNGV. The CDR3 loop is CASREQGARETQYF. The CDR3 nucleotides are TGTGCCAGCAGGGAACAGGGGGCGAGGGAGACCCAGTACTTC. The variable domain in full, completed from reference TRBV11-2 and TRBJ2-5, reads EAGVAQSPRYKIIEKRQSVAFWCNPISGHATLYWYQQILGQGPKLLIQFQNNGVVDDSQLPKDRFSAERLKGVDSTLKIQPAKLEDSAVYLCASREQGARETQYFGPGTRLLVL.

Comments on this clone: The junction and the germline gene differ at one end; a read error may be behind it. The chain uses TRBV28 and TRBJ2-7; D remains unclear. Germline V lookup: CDR1 MDHEN, CDR2 SYDVKM. The CDR3 has 13 amino acids. The CDR3 is CAGSLGSGYEQYF. The CDR3 coding sequence is TGTGCCGGCAGTTTAGGATCCGGGTACGAGCAGTACTTC.

The chain links TRBV6-1 to TRBJ1-1; D unclear. The CDR3 is made up of 17 amino acids. Trimming pared 4 bases from V and 1 base from J, leaving 19 bases between. Germline CDR1 MNHNS, CDR2 SASEGT. The CDR3 DNA reads TGTGCCAGCAGTGGCAGCTTGATGGGTTGGCAGAACACTGAAGCTTTCTTT. Protein sequence: CASSGSLMGWQNTEAFF.

V usage is TRBV19 and J usage is TRBJ2-3, with 8 bases fitting TRBD2. The germline CDR1 and CDR2 sequences are LNHDA and SQIVND (reference sequence). Trimming at V came to 5 bases and at J to 1 base, leaving 2 bases not matched to a gene. The CDR3 length is 14 residues. The CDR3 sequence is CASSQAGGTDTQYF. DNA of the CDR3: TGTGCCAGTAGTCAAGCGGGAGGCACAGATACGCAGTATTTT.